These 4 T cell receptor beta chains were sequenced from one sample in a study of OX40 agonist ivuxolimab in advanced cancers. The library was prepared using the immunoSEQ multiplex PCR assay. Drawn from immuneACCESS, this table holds only the in-frame rearrangements with V and J called that TCRdb kept. Clones are partly lost; checked studies trace under half to an unresolved V gene and leave the rest unexplained. The sample table records tens of thousands of clones; 88% of these occur just once. The ten largest make up about 1% of the sample. Sequencing was performed on CD4+ or CD8+ T cells sorted from blood, taken in a trial of the OX40 agonist ivuxolimab. The receptors originated from an adult with an advanced solid tumor such as melanoma, head and neck, liver or kidney cancer.

V gene TRBV19 combines with J gene TRBJ2-7; the match to TRBD1 covers 9 bases. Trimming took 6 bases from V and 0 from J; bases not matched to a gene: 9. The CDR3 loop spans 16 amino acids. Germline loops: CDR1 LNHDA, CDR2 SQIVND (reference sequence). CDR3 nucleotide sequence: TGTGCCAGTAGCTTCTCGGACAGGGGCATCTCCTACGAGCAGTACTTC. Its protein is CASSFSDRGISYEQYF.

The CDR3 DNA reads as TGTGCAGACGGAGGGACTAGCGGGAGGGCAGTAGATACGCAGTATTTT. This gives the protein CADGGTSGRAVDTQYF. The rearrangement uses TRBV19 and TRBJ2-3; 16 positions agree with TRBD2. This CDR3 is 16 amino acids long. CDR1 is LNHDA, CDR2 SQIVND, per germline (reference sequence).

J is TRBJ1-1 and V is TRBV28; D gene ambiguous. The germline CDR1 and CDR2 sequences are MDHEN and SYDVKM. There are 11 residues in the CDR3. V was clipped by 4 bases and J by 5 bases, with 5 bases between them. Here the CDR3 reads CASSSSTEAFF. The CDR3 DNA reads TGTGCCAGCAGTTCTTCAACTGAAGCTTTCTTT.

The chain uses TRBV28 and TRBJ2-5, with D maybe TRBD1 (6 bases). The V and J ends lost 6 bases and 5 bases respectively, with 13 bases between them. The germline CDR1 and CDR2 sequences are MDHEN and SYDVKM. CDR3 size: 13 residues. CDR3 DNA: TGTGCCAGCAGCACCAGGGGTCGGGAGACCCAGTACTTC. The encoded protein is CASSTRGRETQYF.